Listed below are T cell receptor beta chains from one sample, sequenced in a study of T cells in Graves' hyperthyroidism and ophthalmopathy. TCRdb re-derived calls from the multiplex PCR reads in MiXCR, one entry per CDR3 protein. This table holds around 540,000 distinct CDR3 sequences, roughly a sixth found once. The specimen sequenced was blood. Receptor source: a woman aged 30 to 39 with Graves' ophthalmopathy. Both conserved end residues are part of each CDR3. Each record gives: clone size, J gene, V gene, D gene, CDR3 DNA, CDR3 protein. D genes are given only for firm matches. The size of a clone is reported for some rows only, either as once, few or many, or as a class for expanded clones.

clone size: few; J gene: TRBJ2-1; V gene: TRBV7-8; D gene: .; CDR3 DNA: TGTGCCAGCAGCTTAGAATCTGCCTACAATGAGCAGTTCTTC; CDR3 protein: CASSLESAYNEQFF
clone size: many; J gene: TRBJ1-1; V gene: TRBV5-1; D gene: .; CDR3 DNA: TGCGCCAGCAGCCGGACCATTGCGGGGAACACTGAAGCTTTCTTT; CDR3 protein: CASSRTIAGNTEAFF
clone size: many; J gene: TRBJ1-1; V gene: TRBV2; D gene: TRBD1; CDR3 DNA: TGTGCCAGCAGTCCTCTAGGACAGGGGGGCACTGAAGCTTTCTTT; CDR3 protein: CASSPLGQGGTEAFF
clone size: many; J gene: TRBJ1-2; V gene: TRBV19; D gene: .; CDR3 DNA: TGTGCCAGTAGTATGGATCGTGGAGGAGGCTACACCTTC; CDR3 protein: CASSMDRGGGYTF
clone size: many; J gene: TRBJ2-7; V gene: TRBV28; D gene: .; CDR3 DNA: TGTGCCAGCAGTTCGGGACCCGACGAGCAGTACTTC; CDR3 protein: CASSSGPDEQYF
clone size: many; J gene: TRBJ1-1; V gene: TRBV19; D gene: .; CDR3 DNA: TGTGCCAGTCACGGGGATACCTTCACTGAAGCTTTCTTT; CDR3 protein: CASHGDTFTEAFF
clone size: .; J gene: TRBJ2-1; V gene: TRBV3-1; D gene: TRBD1; CDR3 DNA: TGTGCCAGCAGCTTCAGGAGAGACAGGGGCAAGGATGAGCAGTTCTTC; CDR3 protein: CASSFRRDRGKDEQFF
clone size: many; J gene: TRBJ2-7; V gene: TRBV2; D gene: TRBD1; CDR3 DNA: TGTGCCAGCGGACAGGGTCTACACGAGCAGTACTTC; CDR3 protein: CASGQGLHEQYF
clone size: .; J gene: TRBJ2-1; V gene: TRBV27; D gene: .; CDR3 DNA: TGTGCCAGCAGTTTTACACGGACTTTGTCCTACAATGAGCAGTTCTTC; CDR3 protein: CASSFTRTLSYNEQFF
clone size: .; J gene: TRBJ1-2; V gene: TRBV29-1; D gene: .; CDR3 DNA: TGCAGCGTTGACGACAGCAGGGTCTTTTATGGCTACACCTTC; CDR3 protein: CSVDDSRVFYGYTF
clone size: many; J gene: TRBJ2-1; V gene: TRBV20-1; D gene: TRBD2; CDR3 DNA: TGCAGTGCTGGCGGAGCGGGAGATCCGAATGAGCAGTTCTTC; CDR3 protein: CSAGGAGDPNEQFF
clone size: few; J gene: TRBJ2-1; V gene: TRBV12-3/TRBV12-4; D gene: TRBD2; CDR3 DNA: TGTGCCAGCAGTATGACGCCCCCGGGACTAGCGGGAACCCCCTACAATGAGCAGTTCTTC; CDR3 protein: CASSMTPPGLAGTPYNEQFF
clone size: few; J gene: TRBJ1-2; V gene: TRBV20-1; D gene: TRBD1; CDR3 DNA: TGCAGTGCTAAAAAAACCGGGACAGGGGACTACACCTTC; CDR3 protein: CSAKKTGTGDYTF
clone size: many; J gene: TRBJ2-3; V gene: TRBV6-1; D gene: .; CDR3 DNA: TGTGCCAGCAGTTTGTCCGTAGATACGCAGTATTTT; CDR3 protein: CASSLSVDTQYF
clone size: many; J gene: TRBJ2-7; V gene: TRBV11-2; D gene: .; CDR3 DNA: TGTGCCAGCAGCTCCCAGTCCCACGAGCAGTACTTC; CDR3 protein: CASSSQSHEQYF
clone size: few; J gene: TRBJ2-7; V gene: TRBV28; D gene: .; CDR3 DNA: TGTGCCAGCAGTTCTAGCGGGACAGGGGCCCCCTACGAGCAGTACTTC; CDR3 protein: CASSSSGTGAPYEQYF
clone size: .; J gene: TRBJ2-7; V gene: TRBV7-6; D gene: .; CDR3 DNA: TGTGCCAGCAGCTTAGGGCTAGACTTCCACGAGCAGTACTTC; CDR3 protein: CASSLGLDFHEQYF
clone size: .; J gene: TRBJ2-7; V gene: TRBV20-1; D gene: TRBD2; CDR3 DNA: TGCAGTGCTAGAGTCTATACTAGCGGGGGATACGAGCAGTACTTC; CDR3 protein: CSARVYTSGGYEQYF
clone size: many; J gene: TRBJ1-6; V gene: TRBV3-1; D gene: TRBD1; CDR3 DNA: TGTGCCAGCAGGGAGACAGGGTTCGGTTCACCCCTCCACTTT; CDR3 protein: CASRETGFGSPLHF
clone size: many; J gene: TRBJ2-3; V gene: TRBV20-1; D gene: TRBD2; CDR3 DNA: TGCAGTGCTAGAGATCCCCTAGCGGGAGTCACAGATACGCAGTATTTT; CDR3 protein: CSARDPLAGVTDTQYF
clone size: .; J gene: TRBJ2-7; V gene: TRBV27; D gene: TRBD1; CDR3 DNA: TGTGCCAGCAGTTTCGGACAGGGGGGATACGAGCAGTACTTC; CDR3 protein: CASSFGQGGYEQYF
clone size: few; J gene: TRBJ2-7; V gene: TRBV28; D gene: .; CDR3 DNA: TGTGCCAGCAGCTTCCGCGCATCCTACGAGCAGTACTTC; CDR3 protein: CASSFRASYEQYF
clone size: many; J gene: TRBJ2-7; V gene: TRBV12-3/TRBV12-4; D gene: .; CDR3 DNA: TGTGCCAGCAGTTTAAAGGCAGCCTACGAGCAGTACTTC; CDR3 protein: CASSLKAAYEQYF
clone size: many; J gene: TRBJ2-1; V gene: TRBV20-1; D gene: .; CDR3 DNA: TGCAGTGCTAGAACGACGAGCTCCTACAATGAGCAGTTCTTC; CDR3 protein: CSARTTSSYNEQFF
clone size: many; J gene: TRBJ2-1; V gene: TRBV20-1; D gene: TRBD2; CDR3 DNA: TGCAGTGCTTCACCGGGACTAGCGGGAGGTGAGCAGTTCTTC; CDR3 protein: CSASPGLAGGEQFF
clone size: .; J gene: TRBJ2-1; V gene: TRBV7-8; D gene: .; CDR3 DNA: TGTGCCAGCAGCCTAGTGGCCCACAATGAGCAGTTCTTC; CDR3 protein: CASSLVAHNEQFF
clone size: .; J gene: TRBJ2-3; V gene: TRBV4-3; D gene: TRBD1; CDR3 DNA: TGCGCCAGCAGCCCGTTTACAGGGGCCCCAGATACGCAGTATTTT; CDR3 protein: CASSPFTGAPDTQYF
clone size: few; J gene: TRBJ2-7; V gene: TRBV20-1; D gene: TRBD2; CDR3 DNA: TGCAGTGCTAGGACCACTAGCGGGTTCTCCTACGAGCAGTACTTC; CDR3 protein: CSARTTSGFSYEQYF
clone size: few; J gene: TRBJ2-7; V gene: TRBV4-1; D gene: TRBD1; CDR3 DNA: TGCGCCAGCAGCCGGCCGACAGGGAGAGCCTACGAGCAGTACTTC; CDR3 protein: CASSRPTGRAYEQYF
clone size: many; J gene: TRBJ2-1; V gene: TRBV7-3; D gene: TRBD2; CDR3 DNA: TGTGCCAGCAGCCCCTCGCGGGAGTCTTCCTACAATGAGCAGTTCTTC; CDR3 protein: CASSPSRESSYNEQFF
clone size: many; J gene: TRBJ1-4; V gene: TRBV28; D gene: .; CDR3 DNA: TGTGCCAGCAGTCCCCCTGATGAGATAGGCGACGCAACTAATGAAAAACTGTTTTTT; CDR3 protein: CASSPPDEIGDATNEKLFF
clone size: .; J gene: TRBJ1-2; V gene: TRBV29-1; D gene: .; CDR3 DNA: TGCAGCGAAACAGGGCCCTATGGCTACACCTTC; CDR3 protein: CSETGPYGYTF
clone size: few; J gene: TRBJ2-7; V gene: TRBV19; D gene: .; CDR3 DNA: TGTGCCAGTAGTATGTCGCCTAGCTCCTACGAGCAGTACTTC; CDR3 protein: CASSMSPSSYEQYF
clone size: .; J gene: TRBJ2-1; V gene: TRBV29-1; D gene: .; CDR3 DNA: TGCAGCGTTGTGGTGGGGGCTACGAATGAGCAGTTCTTC; CDR3 protein: CSVVVGATNEQFF
clone size: many; J gene: TRBJ2-3; V gene: TRBV28; D gene: .; CDR3 DNA: TGTGCCAGCACCCCCAGAGGGAGAGCAGATACGCAGTATTTT; CDR3 protein: CASTPRGRADTQYF
clone size: few; J gene: TRBJ2-2; V gene: TRBV12-3/TRBV12-4; D gene: TRBD2; CDR3 DNA: TGTGCCAGCAGTTTTCCCTGGCTAGCGGGAACAACCGGGGAGCTGTTTTTT; CDR3 protein: CASSFPWLAGTTGELFF
clone size: .; J gene: TRBJ1-2; V gene: TRBV5-4; D gene: TRBD1; CDR3 DNA: TGTGCCAGCAGCTCCGGCGGGACAGCCTATGGCTACACCTTC; CDR3 protein: CASSSGGTAYGYTF
clone size: .; J gene: TRBJ2-1; V gene: TRBV5-4; D gene: .; CDR3 DNA: TGTGCCAGCAGCTTGGTCGGCGAACCCGAGGATGAGCAGTTCTTC; CDR3 protein: CASSLVGEPEDEQFF
clone size: many; J gene: TRBJ2-7; V gene: TRBV4-2; D gene: .; CDR3 DNA: TGTGCCAGCAGCCAACCGGACGTTCTGGGGCAGTACTTC; CDR3 protein: CASSQPDVLGQYF
clone size: many; J gene: TRBJ1-1; V gene: TRBV18; D gene: TRBD1; CDR3 DNA: TGTGCCAGCTCACCACCGGGACAGGGTGCGAACACTGAAGCTTTCTTT; CDR3 protein: CASSPPGQGANTEAFF
clone size: many; J gene: TRBJ1-1; V gene: TRBV7-9; D gene: .; CDR3 DNA: TGTGCCAGCATTCGGGCCCGCGGAGCTTTCTTT; CDR3 protein: CASIRARGAFF
clone size: .; J gene: TRBJ2-3; V gene: TRBV7-2; D gene: .; CDR3 DNA: TGTGCCAGCAGCTTAGGGTGGTTGGGAAGGGGTACAGATACGCAGTATTTT; CDR3 protein: CASSLGWLGRGTDTQYF